This is a list of T cell receptor beta chains from one sample in a study of beta chain features in type 1 diabetes. Profiled with immunoSEQ multiplex PCR; TCRdb holds only in-frame clones, not every one. The repertoire has over 150,000 clones, under 13% of them found once; the top ten carry more than 0.4%. Sample: central memory CD4+ T cells from blood. The receptors were gathered from a man aged 25 to 45 with type 1 diabetes. CDR3s include the opening cysteine and the closing phenylalanine or tryptophan. The D gene is left open where the match is weak. A clone size is listed for some rows: how often the clone was seen (once, few, many), or a class if it is expanded.

abundance: few; d_gene: TRBD2; v_gene: TRBV28; j_gene: TRBJ2-7; CDR3nt: TGTGCCAGCAGTCCCGCGGGGGGTTCAGGGCCCTACGAGCAGTACTTC; CDR3aa: CASSPAGGSGPYEQYF
abundance: .; d_gene: TRBD1; v_gene: TRBV28; j_gene: TRBJ2-7; CDR3nt: TGTGCCAGCACCCGGACAGGAGTTACCTACGAGCAGTACTTC; CDR3aa: CASTRTGVTYEQYF
abundance: .; d_gene: TRBD2; v_gene: TRBV18; j_gene: TRBJ2-7; CDR3nt: TGTGCCAGCTCACCGTATGGCCTTGCGGGGGTAGGTTACGAGCAGTACTTC; CDR3aa: CASSPYGLAGVGYEQYF
abundance: few; d_gene: TRBD2; v_gene: TRBV30; j_gene: TRBJ2-1; CDR3nt: TGTGCCTCACGGACTAGCGGGAGGGAGGAGCAGTTCTTC; CDR3aa: CASRTSGREEQFF
abundance: .; d_gene: .; v_gene: TRBV2; j_gene: TRBJ1-1; CDR3nt: TGTGCCAGCAGTGATCGAATCAGGGTTGAAGCTTTCTTT; CDR3aa: CASSDRIRVEAFF
abundance: few; d_gene: .; v_gene: TRBV15; j_gene: TRBJ2-1; CDR3nt: TGTGCCACCAGCAGAGAGGGTAGATCCGGGAGCAATGAGCAGTTCTTC; CDR3aa: CATSREGRSGSNEQFF
abundance: .; d_gene: .; v_gene: TRBV25-1; j_gene: TRBJ2-7; CDR3nt: TGTGCCAGCAGGGGGCAGGGGGGATTTTACGAGCAGTACTTC; CDR3aa: CASRGQGGFYEQYF
abundance: many; d_gene: TRBD1; v_gene: TRBV29-1; j_gene: TRBJ2-7; CDR3nt: TGCAGCGTTGAAGGGCTGACAGGGGCGGACGAGCAGTACTTC; CDR3aa: CSVEGLTGADEQYF
abundance: .; d_gene: TRBD1; v_gene: TRBV27; j_gene: TRBJ2-1; CDR3nt: TGTGCCAGCAGCAGGGGGCTTAGATACAATGAGCAGTTCTTC; CDR3aa: CASSRGLRYNEQFF
abundance: few; d_gene: .; v_gene: TRBV23-1; j_gene: TRBJ2-3; CDR3nt: TGCGCCAGCAGTCAATCTAACCGCGTTGCCGGGGGCACAGATACGCAGTATTTT; CDR3aa: CASSQSNRVAGGTDTQYF
abundance: few; d_gene: .; v_gene: TRBV27; j_gene: TRBJ2-5; CDR3nt: TGTGCCAGCAAGTCGGAGCCTGAGACCCAGTACTTC; CDR3aa: CASKSEPETQYF
abundance: .; d_gene: .; v_gene: TRBV30; j_gene: TRBJ1-1; CDR3nt: TGTGCCTGGAGTGGGGACATGAACACTGAAGCTTTCTTT; CDR3aa: CAWSGDMNTEAFF
abundance: .; d_gene: TRBD2; v_gene: TRBV15; j_gene: TRBJ2-7; CDR3nt: TGTGCCACCAGCAGAGAACGGAGCGGGAGTATAACCTACGAGCAGTACTTC; CDR3aa: CATSRERSGSITYEQYF
abundance: .; d_gene: .; v_gene: TRBV21-1; j_gene: TRBJ1-5; CDR3nt: TGTGCCAGCAGACAGGGGAGAAGCAATCAGCCCCAGCATTTT; CDR3aa: CASRQGRSNQPQHF
abundance: few; d_gene: .; v_gene: TRBV5-1; j_gene: TRBJ2-5; CDR3nt: TGCGCCAGCAGCTTGGGGCAGGGGAAAGGAGAGACCCAGTACTTC; CDR3aa: CASSLGQGKGETQYF
abundance: .; d_gene: .; v_gene: TRBV2; j_gene: TRBJ1-5; CDR3nt: TGTGCCAGCAGTGGGCCCAATTTAAATCAGCCCCAGCATTTT; CDR3aa: CASSGPNLNQPQHF
abundance: .; d_gene: TRBD2; v_gene: TRBV13; j_gene: TRBJ2-3; CDR3nt: TGTGCCAGCAGCAGATGGGACTACACAGATACGCAGTATTTT; CDR3aa: CASSRWDYTDTQYF
abundance: .; d_gene: .; v_gene: TRBV7-8; j_gene: TRBJ2-7; CDR3nt: TGTGCCAGCAGCCAATTCGCAAACAGGGCCTACGAGCAGTACTTC; CDR3aa: CASSQFANRAYEQYF
abundance: few; d_gene: .; v_gene: TRBV6-5; j_gene: TRBJ1-2; CDR3nt: TGTGCCAGCAACCTACAGGGTAACTATGGCTACACCTTC; CDR3aa: CASNLQGNYGYTF
abundance: .; d_gene: TRBD1; v_gene: TRBV27; j_gene: TRBJ2-7; CDR3nt: TGTGCCAGTATACCGGCTCCCGGGACAGGGGATAATAAGCAGTACTTC; CDR3aa: CASIPAPGTGDNKQYF
abundance: .; d_gene: .; v_gene: TRBV6-1; j_gene: TRBJ2-3; CDR3nt: TGTGCCAGCAGTGGGGGTAGCGGTCACACAGATACGCAGTATTTT; CDR3aa: CASSGGSGHTDTQYF
abundance: .; d_gene: TRBD1; v_gene: TRBV18; j_gene: TRBJ2-1; CDR3nt: TGTGCCAGCTCACCACCGTACGGACAGGGAAGCAATGAGCAGTTCTTC; CDR3aa: CASSPPYGQGSNEQFF
abundance: few; d_gene: .; v_gene: TRBV5-1; j_gene: TRBJ2-7; CDR3nt: TGCGCCAGCAGCTTGGGGCCGAGGGAGGACTACGAGCAGTACTTC; CDR3aa: CASSLGPREDYEQYF
abundance: .; d_gene: .; v_gene: TRBV18; j_gene: TRBJ2-2; CDR3nt: TGTGCCAGCTCACAGGGACATACGAACACCGGGGAGCTGTTTTTT; CDR3aa: CASSQGHTNTGELFF
abundance: few; d_gene: .; v_gene: TRBV28; j_gene: TRBJ1-1; CDR3nt: TGTGCCAGCAGTCGTCAGACTTTGAACACTGAAGCTTTCTTT; CDR3aa: CASSRQTLNTEAFF
abundance: few; d_gene: TRBD1; v_gene: TRBV5-6; j_gene: TRBJ2-7; CDR3nt: TGTGCCAGCAGCCACGACAGGGAAGGCGAGCAGTACTTC; CDR3aa: CASSHDREGEQYF
abundance: .; d_gene: .; v_gene: TRBV15; j_gene: TRBJ2-5; CDR3nt: TGTGCCACGAAGGACAGCTGGTCACAAGAGACCCAGTACTTC; CDR3aa: CATKDSWSQETQYF
abundance: few; d_gene: .; v_gene: TRBV5-6; j_gene: TRBJ1-2; CDR3nt: TGTGCCAGCAGCTTGGGGCTCTATGGCTACACCTTC; CDR3aa: CASSLGLYGYTF
abundance: .; d_gene: .; v_gene: TRBV18; j_gene: TRBJ2-2; CDR3nt: TGTGCCAGCTCATCCAGGGTTGCCGGGGAGCTGTTTTTT; CDR3aa: CASSSRVAGELFF
abundance: few; d_gene: TRBD1; v_gene: TRBV25-1; j_gene: TRBJ1-3; CDR3nt: TGTGCCAGCATCGGGACAGGGGGATTTGGAAACACCATATATTTT; CDR3aa: CASIGTGGFGNTIYF
abundance: few; d_gene: .; v_gene: TRBV5-1; j_gene: TRBJ2-7; CDR3nt: TGCGCCAGCAGCTCTACCACCCGGGACTTGCAGTACTTC; CDR3aa: CASSSTTRDLQYF
abundance: few; d_gene: TRBD2; v_gene: TRBV5-4; j_gene: TRBJ2-1; CDR3nt: TGTGCCAGCAGCACCGGGACTAGCAACTCCTACAATGAGCAGTTCTTC; CDR3aa: CASSTGTSNSYNEQFF
abundance: .; d_gene: TRBD1; v_gene: TRBV5-8; j_gene: TRBJ2-1; CDR3nt: TGTGCCAGCAGTTCCTTTACGGGACAGCAGTACAATGAGCAGTTCTTC; CDR3aa: CASSSFTGQQYNEQFF
abundance: few; d_gene: TRBD1; v_gene: TRBV2; j_gene: TRBJ2-7; CDR3nt: TGTGCCAGCAGCGCAGGACAGGGGGCCTACGAGCAGTACTTC; CDR3aa: CASSAGQGAYEQYF
abundance: few; d_gene: TRBD1; v_gene: TRBV4-3; j_gene: TRBJ1-4; CDR3nt: TGCGCCAGCAGCCGGAGGGGACAGGGTAATGAAAAACTGTTTTTT; CDR3aa: CASSRRGQGNEKLFF
abundance: few; d_gene: .; v_gene: TRBV11-2; j_gene: TRBJ2-2; CDR3nt: TGTGCCAGCAAACCGGGTGAGGTTGCCGGGGAGCTGTTTTTT; CDR3aa: CASKPGEVAGELFF
abundance: .; d_gene: .; v_gene: TRBV27; j_gene: TRBJ2-1; CDR3nt: TGTGCCAGCAGTTTAGGAAGAGGGCGGAACGCTGAGCAGTTCTTC; CDR3aa: CASSLGRGRNAEQFF
abundance: few; d_gene: .; v_gene: TRBV7-8; j_gene: TRBJ1-1; CDR3nt: TGTGCCAGCAGCTTGGGCGGTCAGGGCACTGAAGCTTTCTTT; CDR3aa: CASSLGGQGTEAFF
abundance: .; d_gene: TRBD2; v_gene: TRBV19; j_gene: TRBJ2-1; CDR3nt: TGTGCCAGTAGTATCAAGCGGGAGAAGGTTGAGCAGTTCTTC; CDR3aa: CASSIKREKVEQFF
abundance: few; d_gene: TRBD2; v_gene: TRBV7-9; j_gene: TRBJ2-5; CDR3nt: TGTGCCAGCAGCCCATCTCGAGGAGCGGGAGCGTCAGAGACCCAGTACTTC; CDR3aa: CASSPSRGAGASETQYF
abundance: many; d_gene: .; v_gene: TRBV19; j_gene: TRBJ2-1; CDR3nt: TGTGCCAGTAGTCACAGAGATGAGCAGTTCTTC; CDR3aa: CASSHRDEQFF
abundance: .; d_gene: TRBD1; v_gene: TRBV5-1; j_gene: TRBJ2-3; CDR3nt: TGCGCCAGCAGCTTGGGGGGACAGAGCACAGATACGCAGTATTTT; CDR3aa: CASSLGGQSTDTQYF